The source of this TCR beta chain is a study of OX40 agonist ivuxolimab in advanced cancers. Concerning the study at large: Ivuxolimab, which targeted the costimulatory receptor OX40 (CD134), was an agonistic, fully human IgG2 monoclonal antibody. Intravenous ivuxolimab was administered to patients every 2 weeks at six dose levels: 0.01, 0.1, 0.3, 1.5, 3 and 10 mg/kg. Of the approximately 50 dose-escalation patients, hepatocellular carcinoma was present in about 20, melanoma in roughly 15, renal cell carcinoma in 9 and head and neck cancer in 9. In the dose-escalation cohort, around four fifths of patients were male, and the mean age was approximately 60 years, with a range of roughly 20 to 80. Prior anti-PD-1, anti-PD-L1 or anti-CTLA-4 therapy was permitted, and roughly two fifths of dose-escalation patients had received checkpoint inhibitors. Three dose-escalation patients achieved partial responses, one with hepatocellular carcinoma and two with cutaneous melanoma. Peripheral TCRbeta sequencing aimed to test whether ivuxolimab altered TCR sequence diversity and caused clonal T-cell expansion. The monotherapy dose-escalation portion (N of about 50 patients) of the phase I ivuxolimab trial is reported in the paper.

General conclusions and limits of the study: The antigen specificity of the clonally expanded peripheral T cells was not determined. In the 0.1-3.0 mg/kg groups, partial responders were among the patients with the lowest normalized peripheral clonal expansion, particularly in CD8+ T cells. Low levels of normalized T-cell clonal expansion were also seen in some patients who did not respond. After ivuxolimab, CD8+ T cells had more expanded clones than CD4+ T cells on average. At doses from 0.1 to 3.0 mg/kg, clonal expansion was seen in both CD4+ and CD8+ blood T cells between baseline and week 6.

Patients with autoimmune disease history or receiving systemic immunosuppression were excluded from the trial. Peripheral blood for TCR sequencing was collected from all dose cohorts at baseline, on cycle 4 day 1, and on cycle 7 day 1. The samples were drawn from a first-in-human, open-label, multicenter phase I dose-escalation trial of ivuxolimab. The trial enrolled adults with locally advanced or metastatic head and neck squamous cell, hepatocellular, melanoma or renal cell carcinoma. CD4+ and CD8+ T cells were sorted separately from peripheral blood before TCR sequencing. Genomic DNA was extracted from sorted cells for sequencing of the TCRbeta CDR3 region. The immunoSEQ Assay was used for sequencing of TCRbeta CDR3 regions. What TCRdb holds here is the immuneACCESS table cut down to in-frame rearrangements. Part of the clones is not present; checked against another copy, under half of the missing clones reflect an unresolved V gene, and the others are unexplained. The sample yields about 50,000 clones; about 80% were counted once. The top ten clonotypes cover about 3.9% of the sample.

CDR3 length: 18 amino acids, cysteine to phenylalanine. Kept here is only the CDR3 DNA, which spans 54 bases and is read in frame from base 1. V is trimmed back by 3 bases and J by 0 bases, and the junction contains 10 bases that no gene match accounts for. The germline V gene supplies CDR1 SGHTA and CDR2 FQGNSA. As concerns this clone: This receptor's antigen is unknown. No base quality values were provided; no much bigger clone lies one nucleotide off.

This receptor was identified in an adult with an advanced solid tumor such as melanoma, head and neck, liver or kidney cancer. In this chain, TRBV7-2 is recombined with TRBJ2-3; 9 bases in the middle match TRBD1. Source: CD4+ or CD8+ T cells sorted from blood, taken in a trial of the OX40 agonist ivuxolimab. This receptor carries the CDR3 CASSFFRDRDPSTDTQYF. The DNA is TGTGCCAGCAGCTTTTTCCGGGACAGGGACCCTAGCACAGATACGCAGTATTTT. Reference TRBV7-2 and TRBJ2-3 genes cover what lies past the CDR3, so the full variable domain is GAGVSQSPSNKVTEKGKDVELRCDPISGHTALYWYRQSLGQGLEFLIYFQGNSAPDKSGLPSDRFSAERTGGSVSTLTIQRTQQEDSAVYLCASSFFRDRDPSTDTQYFGPGTRLTVL.